This entry describes one TCR beta chain. The record originates from a study of blood T cell repertoires in COVID-19. In the source study's methods: The assay estimated nucleated cells by amplifying reference gene primers. Sequencing was performed with immunoSEQ multiplex PCR; in TCRdb, only in-frame clones are kept and a portion is missing. The V and J calls and clone size come from that table; D and trimming were worked out from the DNA. This repertoire shows 220,000 or so clones, under 90% found once; its top ten account for 4% to 6%. The CDR3 length is 14 residues. Trimming removed 5 bases from V and 1 base from J, with 11 bases in between. CDR1 is SGHTA, CDR2 FQGNSA, per germline.

The TCR sequence derives from a woman aged 60-75 years who had recovered from COVID-19. J is TRBJ2-5 and V is TRBV7-2; tentatively, D is TRBD2 (6 bases). The sequencing input was peripheral blood. This CDR3 is CASSPHGGQETQYF. Written as DNA, the CDR3 is TGTGCCAGCAGCCCACACGGGGGCCAAGAGACCCAGTACTTC.